This entry lists 21 T cell receptor beta chains sequenced from one sample in a study of T cells in Graves' hyperthyroidism and ophthalmopathy. Amplification of TCR beta CDR3 regions was performed using RNA transcripts as template. The primer set for the first-round RT-PCR of the TCR CDR3 was HTBI. TCRdb re-analysed the multiplex PCR reads in MiXCR, keeping a single row per CDR3 protein. The sample carries roughly 630,000 distinct CDR3 sequences, more than 15% recorded once. Sequencing input: blood. These receptors were obtained from a woman in her thirties with Graves' hyperthyroidism.

This clonotype was seen ten or more times. Here the CDR3 reads CASSLSSGSGDTQYF. The CDR3, as DNA: TGTGCCAGCAGCTTGTCCAGCGGGAGTGGAGATACGCAGTATTTT. The genes are TRBV5-6 and TRBJ2-3; 8 nucleotides line up with TRBD2. V dropped 1 base and J dropped 5; count of bases not matched to a gene: 6. The V gene's germline CDR1 is SGHDT and CDR2 YYEEEE. The CDR3 has 15 residues.

This clonotype has at least ten counts. The chain has TRBV10-3 and TRBJ1-5; D is unresolved. The CDR3 covers 15 residues. Deletions cut 0 bases from V and 6 bases from J, with 12 bases between. Looked up from germline, CDR1 is ENHRY and CDR2 is SYGVKD. CDR3 protein: CAISESAERAQPQHF. CDR3 DNA: TGTGCCATCAGTGAGTCGGCAGAACGGGCTCAGCCCCAGCATTTT.

This clonotype was seen ten or more times. This sequence joins TRBV11-2 and TRBJ1-2; no reliable D call. CDR3 size: 14 residues. Germline assignment: CDR1 SGHAT and CDR2 FQNNGV. V was trimmed by 0 bases and J by 2 bases, leaving 7 bases between them. CDR3 coding DNA: TGTGCCAGCAGCTTAGATGGAGGGAACTATGGCTACACCTTC. It translates to CASSLDGGNYGYTF.

This chain links TRBV19 with TRBJ1-1; D remains unclear. The germline V gene encodes CDR1 LNHDA and CDR2 SQIVND (reference sequence). V lost 1 base, J lost 7 bases, and 7 bases lay in between. This CDR3 is built from 12 residues. The CDR3 sequence: CASSIAESEAFF. For the CDR3, the DNA is TGTGCCAGTAGTATAGCGGAAAGTGAAGCTTTCTTT.

This clonotype showed up many times. V gene TRBV6-1 combines with J gene TRBJ2-7; 11 nucleotides align to TRBD1. The CDR3 is made up of 14 amino acids. Looked up from germline, CDR1 is MNHNS and CDR2 is SASEGT. V lost 6 bases to trimming and J lost 4 bases; unmatched junction nucleotides: 5. The CDR3 bases are TGTGCCAGCAGGACCGGGACAGGGGGGTACGAGCAGTACTTC. This encodes CASRTGTGGYEQYF.

A word on this clonotype: A much more abundant neighbour one base away suggests this may be a read error. The chain recombines TRBV27 with TRBJ1-2; the D is unclear. The CDR3 covers 15 residues. Deletions cut 8 bases from V and 3 bases from J, with 19 bases between. Per the germline V gene, CDR1 is MNHEY and CDR2 is SMNVEV (reference sequence). The CDR3 protein is CASASRPGLDYGYTF. The CDR3 DNA reads as TGTGCCAGCGCTAGCCGACCCGGGCTGGACTATGGCTACACCTTC.

This clonotype was observed many times. The rearrangement links TRBV3-1 to TRBJ2-2; D is possibly TRBD1 or TRBD2 (5 bases each). V was cut by 6 bases and J by 2 bases, with 10 bases left in between. Germline CDR1 is LGHDT and CDR2 is YNNKEL (reference sequence). There are 14 residues in the CDR3. This chain's CDR3 is CASSRDGNTGELFF. In DNA form, the CDR3 reads TGTGCCAGCAGTCGGGACGGCAACACCGGGGAGCTGTTTTTT.

This clonotype was found many times. This chain joins TRBV20-1 and TRBJ2-1; 10 nucleotides match TRBD2. With 6 bases clipped from V and 4 bases from J, the junction kept 12 bases outside the gene matches. There are 16 residues in the CDR3. CDR1 and CDR2 from the germline V gene are DFQATT and SNEGSKA (reference sequence). CDR3 nucleotides: TGCAGTGCCCCATGGCCGGGACTAGCGTCATACAATGAGCAGTTCTTC. Its protein is CSAPWPGLASYNEQFF.

This clonotype appeared many times. The rearrangement links TRBV27 to TRBJ2-2; no clear D. CDR1 is MNHEY, CDR2 SMNVEV, per germline (reference sequence). Trimming cost V 8 bases and J 3 bases, with 7 bases left between them. The CDR3 covers 12 residues. CDR3 sequence (DNA): TGTGCCAGCCATACGGACACCGGGGAGCTGTTTTTT. It specifies CASHTDTGELFF.

This clonotype was counted at least ten times. This chain links TRBV20-1 with TRBJ2-1, with 8 bases aligning to TRBD2. V shed 6 bases, J shed 5 bases, and the junction held 6 bases outside the gene matches. The CDR3 sequence is 13 residues long. CDR1 is DFQATT, CDR2 SNEGSKA, per germline (reference sequence). CDR3: CSAERAGDNEQFF. The CDR3 DNA reads as TGCAGTGCGGAGAGAGCGGGAGACAATGAGCAGTTCTTC.

This clonotype has ten or more counts. The V and J genes are TRBV27 and TRBJ2-1; 9 nucleotides agree with TRBD2. Germline trimming cut 6 bases from V and 7 bases from J; bases unmatched to any gene: 16. CDR1 and CDR2 from the germline V gene are MNHEY and SMNVEV (reference sequence). The CDR3 extends over 17 amino acids. This chain's CDR3 is CASRPYSGSLSRNEQFF. CDR3 bases: TGTGCCAGCAGACCTTATAGCGGGAGCCTTAGTAGGAATGAGCAGTTCTTC.

This clonotype was recorded many times. The chain recombines TRBV4-2 with TRBJ2-5; 7 nucleotides match TRBD2. This CDR3 contains 14 residues. Germline CDR1 and CDR2: LGHNA and YNFKEQ. The J segment lost 4 bases and the V segment lost 3 bases, leaving 5 bases of the junction unmatched. The DNA of the CDR3 is TGTGCCAGCAGCCAGCCGGGGGGTGGAGAGACCCAGTACTTC. Its translation: CASSQPGGGETQYF.

On this clonotype itself: This may be a read error, as it is one base from a much larger clone. The gene calls are TRBV12-3 or TRBV12-4 and TRBJ2-5, with D perhaps TRBD1 or TRBD2 (6 bases each). This CDR3 has 14 amino acids. This chain's CDR3 is CASSFYGRGRRPDF. The CDR3 DNA reads TGTGCCAGCAGTTTCTATGGACGGGGGCGAAGGCCCGACTTC.

At least ten counts were recorded for this clonotype. V usage is TRBV20-1 and J usage is TRBJ2-3; weak D call: TRBD1 (5 bases). Trimming stripped 1 base from V and 3 bases from J, with 11 bases between. CDR1 and CDR2 (germline): DFQATT, SNEGSKA (reference sequence). The CDR3 is 14 amino acids. This CDR3 reads CSARGSGSTDTQYF. CDR3 bases: TGCAGTGCTAGAGGGTCAGGGTCAACAGATACGCAGTATTTT.

This clonotype was seen only a few times. The gene calls are TRBV24-1 and TRBJ2-2; 15 bases match TRBD2. This CDR3 comprises 18 residues. The trim removed 4 bases at V and 7 bases at J, leaving 9 bases unmatched. Germline V gene sequence: CDR1 KGHDR, CDR2 SFDVKD. This chain's CDR3 is CATSDSGLAGGEGGELFF. The CDR3 DNA follows: TGTGCCACCAGTGACTCCGGACTAGCGGGAGGGGAAGGCGGGGAGCTGTTTTTT.

V gene TRBV5-1 combines with J gene TRBJ1-2; D gene ambiguous. There are 13 residues in the CDR3. Germline V gives CDR1 SGHRS, CDR2 YFSETQ. V was shortened by 0 bases and J by 7 bases, with 10 bases between the two germline ends. CDR3 DNA sequence: TGCGCCAGCAGCTTGGGGCGTTCTGGTGGCTACACCTTC. Residues: CASSLGRSGGYTF. The full variable domain, its missing parts supplied by reference TRBV5-1 and TRBJ1-2, is KAGVTQTPRYLIKTRGQQVTLSCSPISGHRSVSWYQQTPGQGLQFLFEYFSETQRNKGNFPGRFSGRQFSNSRSEMNVSTLELGDSALYLCASSLGRSGGYTFGSGTRLTVV.

Concerning this clonotype: The CDR3 does not close with the conserved phenylalanine or tryptophan, likely indicating a read error. The chain combines TRBV15 with TRBJ1-1; maybe TRBD1 (6 bases). Germline V gene sequence: CDR1 LNHNV, CDR2 YYDKDF (reference sequence). Between the trimmed V and J ends, which lost 5 bases and 2 bases, there was a span of 9 bases. The CDR3 contains 13 residues. CDR3 coding DNA: TGTGCCACCAGCGAACAGGGAAACACTGAAGCTTTCCTT. Residues: CATSEQGNTEAFL.

This clonotype showed up many times. The V gene is TRBV2, the J gene TRBJ2-1; 11 bases are shared with TRBD1. V was pared by 5 bases and J by 2 bases, with 5 bases of the junction left unmatched. From germline, CDR1 is SNHLY and CDR2 FYNNEI. The CDR3 is made up of 16 amino acids. In nucleotides, the CDR3 is TGTGCCAGCAGTAGCACGGGACAGGGGGCCTACAATGAGCAGTTCTTC. Its protein product is CASSSTGQGAYNEQFF.

This clonotype was recorded many times. The CDR3 sequence is CASSSHRDRGTYEQYF. CDR3 DNA sequence: TGTGCCAGCAGCTCGCACCGGGACAGGGGGACCTACGAGCAGTACTTC. This chain uses TRBV7-9 with TRBJ2-7; 11 nucleotides agree with TRBD1. The CDR3 length is 16 residues. Losses at the gene ends were 4 bases for V and 2 bases for J; bases not matched to a gene: 7. CDR1 is SEHNR, CDR2 FQNEAQ, per germline (reference sequence).

There are many counts of this clonotype. The chain recombines TRBV5-1 with TRBJ2-7; 9 bases match TRBD2. J gave up 9 bases and V 0 bases, and 7 bases lay outside the gene matches. Germline loops: CDR1 SGHRS, CDR2 YFSETQ. The CDR3 loop spans 14 amino acids. For the CDR3, the DNA is TGCGCCAGCAGCTTGGGACTAGCGGAATTGGGGCAGTACTTC. Translation gives CASSLGLAELGQYF. Supplemented by reference TRBV5-1 and TRBJ2-7, the full variable domain reads KAGVTQTPRYLIKTRGQQVTLSCSPISGHRSVSWYQQTPGQGLQFLFEYFSETQRNKGNFPGRFSGRQFSNSRSEMNVSTLELGDSALYLCASSLGLAELGQYFGPGTRLTVT.

This chain uses TRBV29-1 with TRBJ1-2, with 7 nucleotides matching TRBD1. V shed 7 bases, J shed 5 bases, and the junction held 10 bases outside the gene matches. CDR3 length equals 13 residues. CDR1 is SQVTM, CDR2 ANQGSEA, per germline. CDR3 amino acids: CSGTSGQNYGYTF. The CDR3 DNA sequence: TGCAGCGGGACTTCGGGACAGAATTATGGCTACACCTTC.